Described below is a single T cell receptor (beta chain) sequence and its context. The data stem from a study of blood T cell repertoires in COVID-19. The overall study: T cells, B-cell-depleted T cells, or PBMCs provided the cDNA or gDNA that served as material.

The method was immunoSEQ multiplex PCR; TCRdb's version includes in-frame clones alone and lacks a portion of them. The profile shows some 250,000 clones, around 88% of them singletons. The sample consisted of peripheral blood. This clonotype originated in a woman aged 25 to 45 who had recovered from COVID-19.

CDR3 sequence reads: CASSWGAGGSYEQYF. The CDR3 region has the DNA TGTGCCAGCAGCTGGGGCGCGGGGGGGTCCTACGAGCAGTACTTC. This chain joins TRBV11-2 and TRBJ2-7; 9 bases fit TRBD2. Germline V CDR1 and CDR2: SGHAT, FQNNGV. Germline trimming cut 4 bases from V and 1 base from J; bases unmatched to any gene: 5. The CDR3 spans 15 residues. Looking up the rest from reference TRBV11-2 and TRBJ2-7 gives the full variable domain: EAGVAQSPRYKIIEKRQSVAFWCNPISGHATLYWYQQILGQGPKLLIQFQNNGVVDDSQLPKDRFSAERLKGVDSTLKIQPAKLEDSAVYLCASSWGAGGSYEQYFGPGTRLTVT.